A single sample is the source of the 18 T cell receptor beta chains below, sequenced in a study of shared clonotypes between healthy human individuals. Sequencing was performed with immunoSEQ multiplex PCR; in TCRdb, only in-frame clones are kept and a portion is missing. Of over a million clones detected, roughly 96% appear once; the ten largest clones hold about 1.2%. Sequencing was carried out using naive CD4+ T cells sorted from blood. Subset in this sample: CD45RA+ positively selected. These receptors all come from a man aged 25 to 40 in good health.

V gene TRBV2 combines with J gene TRBJ2-3; D not resolved. CDR3 length: 11 residues. Germline V gene sequence: CDR1 SNHLY, CDR2 FYNNEI. V shed 6 bases and J shed 6 bases, with 7 bases lying between them. This CDR3 reads CASRLLDTQYF. The CDR3, as DNA: TGTGCCAGCAGACTACTGGATACGCAGTATTTT.

Only one count was recorded for this clone. The gene calls are TRBV14 and TRBJ2-3; TRBD2 is a possible D gene (6 bases). CDR1 is SGHDN and CDR2 is FVKESK in the germline V gene. This CDR3 contains 15 residues. V shed 4 bases and J shed 1 base, with 12 bases lying between them. CDR3 coding DNA: TGTGCCAGCAGCCTGCGGGACTGGGGCACAGATACGCAGTATTTT. Residues: CASSLRDWGTDTQYF.

V usage is TRBV9 and J usage is TRBJ2-1; D call uncertain. CDR3 size: 15 residues. CDR1 and CDR2 from the germline V gene are SGDLS and YYNGEE. Trimming stripped 4 bases from V and 7 bases from J, with 18 bases between. Here the CDR3 DNA reads TGTGCCAGCAGCACCCACACACTGCCGTCGAATGAGCAGTTCTTC. Its translation is CASSTHTLPSNEQFF.

The chain couples TRBV25-1 to TRBJ1-2, with D unresolved. This CDR3 spans 13 amino acids. Between the trimmed V and J ends, which lost 1 base and 4 bases, there was a span of 7 bases. The germline V gene has CDR1 MGHDK and CDR2 SYGVNS. The CDR3 reads CASSELDLYGYTF. DNA for the CDR3: TGTGCCAGCAGTGAATTGGACCTCTATGGCTACACCTTC.

V gene TRBV5-1 combines with J gene TRBJ2-3, with 8 bases fitting TRBD2. Germline-derived CDR1 and CDR2 are SGHRS and YFSETQ. This CDR3 is built from 16 residues. Unmatched junction bases numbered 11, after V lost 3 bases and J lost 5 bases. The CDR3 DNA is TGCGCCAGCAGCTCGGAAAGCGGGAGTGGGGTAGATACGCAGTATTTT. Its translation: CASSSESGSGVDTQYF.

This clone was seen more than once but under ten times. This chain links TRBV2 with TRBJ2-7; D is possibly TRBD1 (5 bases). The CDR3 loop spans 11 amino acids. The germline V gene has CDR1 SNHLY and CDR2 FYNNEI. Trimming took off 2 bases at V and 8 bases at J, with 7 bases between the two ends. The CDR3 here is CASSEWGQQYF. CDR3 nucleotide sequence: TGTGCCAGCAGTGAATGGGGCCAGCAGTACTTC.

Of note for this clone: Other DNA sequences in the same sample also yield this CDR3. The V gene is TRBV5-1, the J gene TRBJ1-5; TRBD1 might be the D (5 bases). Germline-derived CDR1 and CDR2 are SGHRS and YFSETQ. This CDR3 has 13 amino acids. V shed 1 base and J shed 5 bases, with 7 bases lying between them. CDR3 nucleotide sequence: TGCGCCAGCAGCTTGAGAGGGGATCAGCCCCAGCATTTT. Its translation is CASSLRGDQPQHF. Based on the CDR3 plus reference TRBV5-1 and TRBJ1-5, the full variable domain is KAGVTQTPRYLIKTRGQQVTLSCSPISGHRSVSWYQQTPGQGLQFLFEYFSETQRNKGNFPGRFSGRQFSNSRSEMNVSTLELGDSALYLCASSLRGDQPQHFGDGTRLSIL.

The rearrangement uses TRBV7-2 and TRBJ2-1; 7 nucleotides match TRBD2. The CDR3 spans 16 residues. Germline loops: CDR1 SGHTA, CDR2 FQGNSA. J was trimmed by 2 bases and V by 0 bases; bases with no gene match: 4. The CDR3 loop is CASSLAGLGTYNEQFF. CDR3 nucleotides: TGTGCCAGCAGCTTAGCTGGACTAGGAACCTACAATGAGCAGTTCTTC.

The chain uses TRBV27 and TRBJ1-5, with D unclear. Germline assignment: CDR1 MNHEY and CDR2 SMNVEV (reference sequence). The V gene lost 7 bases and the J gene lost 4 bases, with 17 bases spanning the gap. This CDR3 is 15 amino acids long. The CDR3 sequence: CASKEGPRLNQPQHF. CDR3 nucleotide sequence: TGTGCCAGCAAAGAAGGCCCCCGGTTAAATCAGCCCCAGCATTTT.

The J gene is TRBJ2-1, the V gene TRBV18; no definite D call. Germline V gives CDR1 KGHSH, CDR2 LQKENI. The ends were cut back, 8 bases at V and 3 bases at J, with 11 bases in the middle. This CDR3 comprises 13 residues. In DNA form, the CDR3 reads TGTGCCAGCGCAGGATCTAACTACAATGAGCAGTTCTTC. This sequence encodes CASAGSNYNEQFF.

The rearrangement joins TRBV19 to TRBJ2-3; 8 bases are a match to TRBD1. The J segment lost 0 bases and the V segment lost 3 bases, leaving 14 bases of the junction unmatched. Germline CDR1 and CDR2: LNHDA and SQIVND (reference sequence). There are 19 residues in the CDR3. CDR3 in DNA: TGTGCCAGTAGTATGTGGGCACAGGGGGACCGAAGTAGCACAGATACGCAGTATTTT. Protein: CASSMWAQGDRSSTDTQYF.

J is TRBJ2-3 and V is TRBV2; TRBD2 matches at 9 bases. Germline-derived CDR1 and CDR2 are SNHLY and FYNNEI. CDR3 length: 15 amino acids. The junction had 6 bases not matched to a gene; V was cut back by 7 bases and J by 1 base. The CDR3 region is CASIAAGGRTDTQYF. CDR3 sequence (DNA): TGTGCCAGCATCGCCGCGGGAGGGCGCACAGATACGCAGTATTTT.

The V and J genes are TRBV27 and TRBJ2-3; 9 bases align to TRBD1. Trimming cost V 6 bases and J 3 bases; bases outside gene matches: 10. CDR3 length: 16 amino acids. The V gene's germline CDR1 is MNHEY and CDR2 SMNVEV (reference sequence). In DNA, the CDR3 is TGTGCCAGCAGACCCCCCGGGACAGGGTGGACAGATACGCAGTATTTT. This translates into CASRPPGTGWTDTQYF.

V is TRBV5-6 and J is TRBJ1-4; tentatively, D is TRBD1 (5 bases). CDR1 SGHDT and CDR2 YYEEEE come from the germline V gene. The CDR3 extends over 14 amino acids. The V gene lost 0 bases and the J gene lost 8 bases, with 11 bases spanning the gap. CDR3 in DNA: TGTGCCAGCAGCTTGGGTGGGGCAGGAGAAAAACTGTTTTTT. This gives the protein CASSLGGAGEKLFF.

The rearrangement joins TRBV6-6 to TRBJ1-5; D is perhaps TRBD1 (5 bases). Germline V lookup: CDR1 MNHNY, CDR2 SVGAGI (reference sequence). The CDR3 covers 15 residues. Trimming removed 2 bases from V and 4 bases from J, with 12 bases in between. The CDR3 here is CASSYRGLENQPQHF. CDR3 nucleotide sequence: TGTGCCAGCAGTTACCGGGGACTGGAAAATCAGCCCCAGCATTTT.

This clone was observed a few times. This sequence joins TRBV11-2 and TRBJ1-2; D remains ambiguous. The CDR3 extends over 15 amino acids. V was shortened by 1 base and J by 2 bases, with 11 bases between the two germline ends. Germline lookup yields CDR1 SGHAT and CDR2 FQNNGV. CDR3 sequence (DNA): TGTGCCAGCAGCTTAGGCCTGGGTGAGAACTATGGCTACACCTTC. It encodes CASSLGLGENYGYTF.

Turning to this clone: The sample carries other DNA sequences with the same CDR3. The CDR3 DNA sequence: TGTGCCAGCTCACCGGCCGAGTACGAGCAGTACTTC. This gives the protein CASSPAEYEQYF. The chain joins TRBV18 to TRBJ2-7; D uncertain. V was trimmed by 3 bases and J by 4 bases, leaving 7 bases between them. The CDR3 consists of 12 residues. The germline V gene has CDR1 KGHSH and CDR2 LQKENI.

The chain employs TRBV27 and TRBJ2-7; 11 nucleotides line up with TRBD2. The ends lost 6 bases at V and 5 bases at J; junction bases unmatched: 9. Germline loops: CDR1 MNHEY, CDR2 SMNVEV (reference sequence). CDR3 length equals 15 residues. CDR3 region: CASSRLAGGTNEQYF. For the CDR3, the DNA is TGTGCCAGCAGCCGATTAGCGGGAGGGACGAACGAGCAGTACTTC.